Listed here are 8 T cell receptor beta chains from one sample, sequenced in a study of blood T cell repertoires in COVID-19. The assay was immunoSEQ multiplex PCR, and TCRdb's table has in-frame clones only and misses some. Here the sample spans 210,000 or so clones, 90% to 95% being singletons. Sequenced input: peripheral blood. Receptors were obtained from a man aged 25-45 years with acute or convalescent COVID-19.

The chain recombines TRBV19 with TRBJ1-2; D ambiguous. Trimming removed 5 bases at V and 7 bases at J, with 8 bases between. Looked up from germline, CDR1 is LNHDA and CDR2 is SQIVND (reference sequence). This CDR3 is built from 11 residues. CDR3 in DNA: TGTGCCAGTAGTGGGTCAGGTGGCTACACCTTC. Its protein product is CASSGSGGYTF.

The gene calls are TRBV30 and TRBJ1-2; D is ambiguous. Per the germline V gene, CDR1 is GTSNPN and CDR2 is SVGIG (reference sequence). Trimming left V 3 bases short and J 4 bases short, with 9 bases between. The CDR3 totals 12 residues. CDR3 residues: CAWSPGTYGYTF. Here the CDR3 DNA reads TGTGCCTGGAGCCCGGGAACCTATGGCTACACCTTC.

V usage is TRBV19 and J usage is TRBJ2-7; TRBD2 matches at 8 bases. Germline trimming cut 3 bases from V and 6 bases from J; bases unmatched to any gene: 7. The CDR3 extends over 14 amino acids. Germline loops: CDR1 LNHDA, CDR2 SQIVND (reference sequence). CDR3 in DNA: TGTGCCAGTAGTATGACCAGCGGGAGTAGCGAGCAGTACTTC. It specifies CASSMTSGSSEQYF.

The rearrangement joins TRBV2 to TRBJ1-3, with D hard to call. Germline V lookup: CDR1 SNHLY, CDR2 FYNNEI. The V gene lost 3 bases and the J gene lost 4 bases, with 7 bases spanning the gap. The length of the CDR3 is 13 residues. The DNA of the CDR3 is TGTGCCAGCAGTGAGGGCCCAGGAAACACCATATATTTT. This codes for CASSEGPGNTIYF. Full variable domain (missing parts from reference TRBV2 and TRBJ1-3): EPEVTQTPSHQVTQMGQEVILRCVPISNHLYFYWYRQILGQKVEFLVSFYNNEISEKSEIFDDQFSVERPDGSNFTLKIRSTKLEDSAMYFCASSEGPGNTIYFGEGSWLTVV.

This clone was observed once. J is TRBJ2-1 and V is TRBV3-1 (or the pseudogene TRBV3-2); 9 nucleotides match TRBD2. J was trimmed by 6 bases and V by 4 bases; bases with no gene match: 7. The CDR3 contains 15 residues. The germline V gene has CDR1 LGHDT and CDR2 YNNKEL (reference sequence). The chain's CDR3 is CASSLPGLARNEQFF. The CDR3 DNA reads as TGTGCCAGCAGCCTTCCGGGACTAGCACGCAATGAGCAGTTCTTC.

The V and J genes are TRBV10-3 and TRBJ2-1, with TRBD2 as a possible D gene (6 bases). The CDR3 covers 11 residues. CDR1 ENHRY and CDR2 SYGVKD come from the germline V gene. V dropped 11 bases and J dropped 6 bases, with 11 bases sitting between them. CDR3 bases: TGTGCCGTCGGAGGGGTCAATGAGCAGTTCTTC. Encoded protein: CAVGGVNEQFF.

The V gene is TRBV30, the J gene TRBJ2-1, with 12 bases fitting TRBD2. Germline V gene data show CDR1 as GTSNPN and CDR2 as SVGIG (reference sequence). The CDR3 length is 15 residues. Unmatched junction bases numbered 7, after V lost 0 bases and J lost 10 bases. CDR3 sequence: CAWSVTSGRFVEQFF. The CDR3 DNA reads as TGTGCCTGGAGTGTTACTAGCGGGAGGTTCGTAGAGCAGTTCTTC.

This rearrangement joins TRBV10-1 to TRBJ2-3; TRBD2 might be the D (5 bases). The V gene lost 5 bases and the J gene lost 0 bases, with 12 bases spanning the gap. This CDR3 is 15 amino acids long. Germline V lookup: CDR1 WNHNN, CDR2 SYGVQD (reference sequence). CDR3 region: CASSPGAASTDTQYF. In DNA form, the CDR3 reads TGCGCCAGCAGTCCCGGAGCGGCTAGCACAGATACGCAGTATTTT.